A single T cell receptor beta chain is shown here with its context. This clone was found a few times. The specificity of this receptor is unknown. No base-level quality is on record; no much larger clone is a single base apart. CD8 naive samples were CD45RO-negative cells positively selected for CCR7, giving a CD45RA+CCR7+ population that excluded TemRA cells. The donors were healthy, HIV-negative adults who had no recently reported acute infections or vaccinations. Only Caucasian adults living in Nashville, Tennessee, USA were represented among the donors. Blood was collected by leukapheresis, and PBMCs were isolated by Ficoll-Histopaque density gradient centrifugation and then cryopreserved in liquid nitrogen vapor phase. Analytical flow cytometry was used to check the purity and quantity of every magnetically sorted T cell population. From each sorted fraction, genomic DNA was isolated and quantified by UV absorbance on a Nanodrop 2000c.

The data originate from a study of shared clonotypes between healthy human individuals (dated by TCRdb to 2018 to 2021). For context, the study as a whole: The cohort included three men and a couple of women between 18 and 49 years of age. For each donor, three plates each were used for CD4 naive and CD4 memory, two plates were used for CD8 naive, and one plate was used for CD8 memory. The study deeply sequenced blood TCR repertoires of several healthy adults to estimate repertoire size and the extent of clonotype sharing between individuals. To increase sequencing depth and limit assay-specific biases, different laboratories used diverse techniques to prepare libraries and sequence TCR repertoires. Between about 0.9 and 8.9 billion PBMCs per donor were obtained by leukapheresis.

The germline V gene gives CDR1 as SGHTA and CDR2 as FQGNSA. Trimming at the junction amounts to 5 bases on V and 5 bases on J, and the germline ends lie 16 bases apart. The CDR3 runs 15 amino acids, cysteine and phenylalanine included. The entry retains the CDR3 DNA only, 45 bases that are in frame from base 1. What the work shows at the level of the full study, not this receptor alone: Larger estimated clonotype richness was generally found for naive subsets than for memory subsets. Sampling was restricted to blood, and TCR repertoires in tissues likely differ from the TCR repertoires found in blood. Across a few donors, about 4.5% of naive CD4, around 3.5% of naive CD8, 2.3% of memory CD4, and approximately 0.42% of memory CD8 clonotypes were shared. Because the study included a small number of donors, the genetic and exposure-history diversity represented was limited. Pairwise subsampling led to the expectation that sequencing depth would affect the degree of clonotype sharing among donors. Rarefaction of sorted-subset datasets indicated incomplete sequencing despite the large sequencing depth. Compared with non-shared clonotypes, the clonotypes found in all four sorted-subset donors had higher generation probabilities.

Using the deep immunoSEQ assay, multiplex PCR amplified TCR CDR3 regions from genomic DNA. Extracted genomic DNA from each cell subset was spread evenly across all wells of several immunoSEQ 96-well plates, with each plate serving as a replicate. For sorted subsets, 200 to 250 ng of genomic DNA, equivalent to around 30,000 T cell genomes, went into each replicate PCR. Purified libraries were measured with a Qubit 3.0 fluorometer, size-checked on a Bioanalyzer 2100, and measured again with the KAPA Library Quantification kit. Each immunoSEQ 96-well plate was sequenced on its own single-read 150-cycle Illumina NextSeq 550 flow cell. From the authors' description of their analysis: The immunoSEQ output contained only junctional sequences without quality scores, so filtering could not match that applied to full-length reads. To assign V/J genes and CDR3, sequences were annotated using PyIR, a Python wrapper for IgBLAST v1.9, with IMGT germline references. Reads were filtered out if the reads had weak V/J assignments (E-value above 1e-6), no CDR3, stop codons, out-of-frame junctions, or ambiguous translated residues. V3J clonotypes were defined as sequences sharing the same inferred V gene, J gene, and CDR3 amino acid sequence. Percentage overlap between repertoires was computed as shared unique clonotypes divided by the size of the smaller repertoire. RTK rarefaction, the Chao1 estimator, and Recon v2.1 estimates of unobserved clonotypes were used to assess repertoire richness. For all TCRbeta clonotypes obtained by the gDNA method from a handful of donors, generation probabilities were computed with OLGA. Here the immuneACCESS table is served through TCRdb, limited to in-frame sequences with V and J called. Missing clones are a known gap in these copies; in checked studies unresolved V genes cover under half, and the rest lacks a known reason. That table gives V, J and clone size, and the DNA gave D and trimming. This sample lists about 2.1 million clones; 93% were detected once. Clones ranked in the top ten supply more than 1.5% of the sample.

The receptor chain draws on TRBV7-2 and TRBJ1-5; there is no confident call for the D gene. The sequencing input was naive CD8+ T cells from PBMCs. The meaning of the sample's cell subset or site label: CD45RA+CCR7+. This receptor was taken from a man between 18 and 35 years old in good health. Some clones in this sample may be carry-over from other donors' samples. In nucleotide form, the sequence is TGTGCCAGCAGCCCGGAGCGGACCTGGGATCAGCCCCAGCATTTT. This translates into CASSPERTWDQPQHF.